The next 9 T cell receptor beta chains were all read from a single sample in a study of blood T cell repertoires in COVID-19. Using immunoSEQ multiplex PCR, the repertoire was profiled, and TCRdb retains in-frame clones only, with some absent. Of tens of thousands of clones detected, roughly 85% appear once; the ten largest clones hold 5.4%. The sample taken for sequencing was peripheral blood. The receptors derive from a man aged 55 to 70 with acute or convalescent COVID-19.

The V and J genes are TRBV11-2 and TRBJ2-1; tentative D call: TRBD2 (5 bases). CDR3 length: 15 amino acids. V shed 5 bases and J shed 2 bases, with 13 bases lying between them. CDR1 and CDR2 (germline): SGHAT, FQNNGV. The CDR3 DNA sequence: TGTGCCAGCAGCCCCGCGGGCTTAACCTACAATGAGCAGTTCTTC. Its translation is CASSPAGLTYNEQFF.

This clone was seen only a few times. The rearrangement uses TRBV13 and TRBJ2-7, with D perhaps TRBD2 (6 bases). The V end was cut by 1 base, the J end by 6 bases, with 7 bases between. The CDR3 consists of 12 residues. Germline V gene sequence: CDR1 PRHDT, CDR2 FYEKMQ (reference sequence). As DNA, the CDR3 is TGTGCCAGCAGCTTAGCGGGACTCGAGCAGTACTTC. Translated, it gives CASSLAGLEQYF.

This clone came up once. The CDR3 nucleotides are TGTGCCAGCAGCCCAGGAGGGACTGAAGCTTTCTTT. It yields the protein CASSPGGTEAFF. The V call is TRBV7-9, the J call TRBJ1-1; D is unresolved. This CDR3 contains 12 residues. Germline CDR1 is SEHNR and CDR2 is FQNEAQ (reference sequence). V gave up 5 bases and J gave up 5 bases, with 9 bases separating them.

The genes are TRBV3-1 (or the pseudogene TRBV3-2) and TRBJ1-1; D unclear. V was trimmed by 0 bases and J by 7 bases, leaving 6 bases between them. This CDR3 region has 12 residues. Germline assignment: CDR1 LGHDT and CDR2 YNNKEL (reference sequence). This CDR3 reads CASSQDPFEAFF. The CDR3 coding sequence is TGTGCCAGCAGCCAAGACCCTTTTGAAGCTTTCTTT.

This clone was observed a few times. The rearrangement links TRBV6-2 or TRBV6-3 to TRBJ2-7; TRBD1 matches 10 bases. The V gene end was trimmed by 5 bases and the J gene end by 5 bases; junction bases not matched to a gene: 9. This CDR3 contains 15 residues. Germline V lookup: CDR1 MNHEY, CDR2 SVGEGT. This chain's CDR3 is CASSRPTGGFDEQYF. DNA of the CDR3: TGTGCCAGCAGTCGCCCGACAGGGGGCTTCGACGAGCAGTACTTC.

The genes are TRBV6-5 and TRBJ1-1; D remains ambiguous. Germline V gene data show CDR1 as MNHEY and CDR2 as SVGAGI. The CDR3 contains 15 residues. V dropped 0 bases and J dropped 5 bases, with 13 bases sitting between them. This CDR3 is CASSYSIGVGTEAFF. In nucleotides, the CDR3 is TGTGCCAGCAGTTACTCGATCGGGGTGGGGACTGAAGCTTTCTTT.

The chain couples TRBV19 to TRBJ1-6; a weak D match, TRBD1 (5 bases). CDR3 length: 13 amino acids. Deletions cut 7 bases from V and 12 bases from J, with 16 bases between. CDR1 is LNHDA, CDR2 SQIVND, per germline (reference sequence). DNA for the CDR3: TGTGCCAGTACCTTAGGACAAGCCCAACCCCTCCACTTT. Amino acid sequence: CASTLGQAQPLHF.

This chain joins TRBV30 and TRBJ1-2, with 9 bases fitting TRBD1. Germline-derived CDR1 and CDR2 are GTSNPN and SVGIG (reference sequence). The CDR3 loop spans 14 amino acids. With V trimmed by 3 bases and J by 7 bases, 9 bases remained unmatched. This CDR3 reads CAWSARNRGLGYTF. The CDR3 DNA is TGTGCCTGGAGCGCCAGGAACAGGGGGCTTGGCTACACCTTC. The full variable domain, its missing parts supplied by reference TRBV30 and TRBJ1-2, is SQTIHQWPATLVQPVGSPLSLECTVEGTSNPNLYWYRQAAGRGLQLLFYSVGIGQISSEVPQNLSASRPQDRQFILSSKKLLLSDSGFYLCAWSARNRGLGYTFGSGTRLTVV.

The gene calls are TRBV19 and TRBJ1-2; D not resolved. From germline, CDR1 is LNHDA and CDR2 SQIVND (reference sequence). The length of the CDR3 is 15 residues. V was trimmed by 6 bases and J by 4 bases, leaving 18 bases between them. The CDR3, as DNA: TGTGCCAGTAGCATACCTGAAGAGGCGTTCTATGGCTACACCTTC. This sequence encodes CASSIPEEAFYGYTF.